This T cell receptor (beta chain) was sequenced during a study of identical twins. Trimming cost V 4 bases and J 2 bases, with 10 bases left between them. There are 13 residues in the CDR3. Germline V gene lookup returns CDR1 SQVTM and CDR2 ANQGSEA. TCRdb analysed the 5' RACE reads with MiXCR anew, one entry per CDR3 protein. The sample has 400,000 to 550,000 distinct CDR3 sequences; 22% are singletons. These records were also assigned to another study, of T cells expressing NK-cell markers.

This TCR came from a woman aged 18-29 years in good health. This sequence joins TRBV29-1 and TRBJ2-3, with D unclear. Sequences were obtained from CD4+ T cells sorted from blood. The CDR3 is CSVGPAPTDTQYF. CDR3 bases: TGCAGCGTTGGACCGGCACCCACAGATACGCAGTATTTT.